This T cell receptor (beta chain) is drawn from a study of T cell responses to AZD1222 COVID-19 vaccine. Details on this clone: As yet, its antigen is unknown.

V was pared by 3 bases and J by 6 bases, with 6 bases of the junction left unmatched. Germline CDR1 is DFQATT and CDR2 is SNEGSKA (reference sequence). The CDR3 has 13 residues. Study findings and constraints: A mostly white British donor set with more females was recruited, and clonal diversity was possibly underestimated.

Profiling relied on immunoSEQ multiplex PCR, and the TCRdb table lists in-frame clones only, not all of them. The sample includes about 160,000 clones, 90% to 95% seen only once; the top ten take under 6%. The sample consisted of peripheral blood, taken 28 days after the second AZD1222 dose. The chain couples TRBV20-1 to TRBJ2-7; 9 bases line up with TRBD1. This TCR was recovered from an adult who received the AZD1222 COVID-19 vaccine. In nucleotides, the CDR3 is TGCAGTGCTAGTAGGGACAGGGCTCCCGAGCAGTACTTC. Amino acids: CSASRDRAPEQYF.